A selection of T cell receptor beta chains follows, all from one sample in a study of response to subunit inactivated influenza vaccine. TCRdb fed the RT-PCR reads into MiXCR, producing one record per CDR3 protein. The sample records about 780,000 distinct CDR3 sequences, 15% to 20% being singletons. Sequencing was performed on PBMCs from blood, taken around 5 days after vaccination. These receptors were taken from a man between 50 and 59 years old who received an inactivated influenza vaccine. Both conserved end residues are part of each CDR3. Fields, in order: J gene, V gene, clone size, D gene, CDR3 DNA, CDR3 protein. D genes are given only for firm matches. The listing skips clone size in some rows; elsewhere it reads once, few, many or a size class.

J: TRBJ2-7; V: TRBV15; size: few; D: TRBD1; DNA: TGTGCCACCAGTCAAGACAGGGGACACTACGAGCAGTACTTC; CDR3: CATSQDRGHYEQYF
J: TRBJ1-1; V: TRBV5-1; size: NA; D: NA; DNA: TGCGCCAGCAGCTTGGCCGATGGGCTCGAAGCTTTCTTT; CDR3: CASSLADGLEAFF
J: TRBJ2-7; V: TRBV9; size: few; D: TRBD2; DNA: TGTGCCAGCAGCGTAGGACTAGCGAGCTCCTACGAGCAGTACTTC; CDR3: CASSVGLASSYEQYF
J: TRBJ2-1; V: TRBV28; size: few; D: TRBD1; DNA: TGTGCCAGCAGTTTACCGGACAGGGGAAACAATGAGCAGTTCTTC; CDR3: CASSLPDRGNNEQFF
J: TRBJ1-4; V: TRBV20-1; size: few; D: TRBD1; DNA: TGCAGTGCTTCGGGACAGATTAATGAAAAACTGTTTTTT; CDR3: CSASGQINEKLFF
J: TRBJ1-2; V: TRBV20-1; size: NA; D: NA; DNA: TGCAGTGCTACTAGAGCTAACAGGGTGGACTATGGCTACACCTTC; CDR3: CSATRANRVDYGYTF
J: TRBJ2-7; V: TRBV7-2; size: few; D: TRBD1; DNA: TGTGCCAGCAGCCCTGACAGGGGTACCCTCTACGAGCAGTACTTC; CDR3: CASSPDRGTLYEQYF
J: TRBJ2-3; V: TRBV7-2; size: NA; D: NA; DNA: TGTGCCAGCAGCTTAGCTAGCGGAACTTGGGTAGATACGCAGTATTTT; CDR3: CASSLASGTWVDTQYF
J: TRBJ1-3; V: TRBV25-1; size: many; D: NA; DNA: TGTGCCAGCAGTGAATCCATGGTCGGAAACACCATATATTTT; CDR3: CASSESMVGNTIYF
J: TRBJ2-2; V: TRBV5-1; size: few; D: TRBD2; DNA: TGCGCCAGCAGCTCCGGGACTACGGGCGGCGGGGAGCTGTTTTTT; CDR3: CASSSGTTGGGELFF
J: TRBJ2-3; V: TRBV5-4; size: NA; D: NA; DNA: TGTGCCAGCAGCTTGGAGCCCAAAGATACGCAGTATTTT; CDR3: CASSLEPKDTQYF
J: TRBJ1-5; V: TRBV10-3; size: NA; D: TRBD1; DNA: TGTGCCATCAGTGAGAGGCCGGACAGGTTGAATCAGCCCCAGCATTTT; CDR3: CAISERPDRLNQPQHF
J: TRBJ2-7; V: TRBV5-1; size: NA; D: NA; DNA: TGCGCCAGCAGCTTGGCCGGGGAGTTTTCCTACGAGCAGTACTTC; CDR3: CASSLAGEFSYEQYF
J: TRBJ1-5; V: TRBV12-3/TRBV12-4; size: NA; D: TRBD1; DNA: TGTGCCAGCAGTTTAAAACAGGGGGCACAGCATTTT; CDR3: CASSLKQGAQHF
J: TRBJ2-1; V: TRBV12-3/TRBV12-4; size: NA; D: TRBD2; DNA: TGTGCCAGCAGTTTCCGACTAGCGGGAGGGATCTACAATGAGCAGTTCTTC; CDR3: CASSFRLAGGIYNEQFF
J: TRBJ2-1; V: TRBV6-5; size: NA; D: TRBD2; DNA: TGTGCCAGCAGGTACAGCGGGGGGGCCCACAATGAGCAGTTCTTC; CDR3: CASRYSGGAHNEQFF
J: TRBJ2-3; V: TRBV7-9; size: NA; D: TRBD2; DNA: TGTGCCAGCAGCTCGGGACTAGCGGGAGCCCCAGATACGCAGTATTTT; CDR3: CASSSGLAGAPDTQYF
J: TRBJ1-6; V: TRBV4-3; size: NA; D: NA; DNA: TGCGCCAGCAGCCAAGATCCTGGTTCACCCCTCCACTTT; CDR3: CASSQDPGSPLHF
J: TRBJ1-2; V: TRBV6-2/TRBV6-3; size: many; D: NA; DNA: TGTGCCAGCAGTATGAAGATTAACTATGGCTACACCTTC; CDR3: CASSMKINYGYTF
J: TRBJ2-1; V: TRBV25-1; size: NA; D: TRBD2; DNA: TGTGCCAGCAGTGAATATTACACTAGCGGGAGTTACAATGAGCAGTTCTTC; CDR3: CASSEYYTSGSYNEQFF
J: TRBJ1-2; V: TRBV6-6; size: NA; D: NA; DNA: TGTGCCAGCAGACCCGGGATGGTCGATGGCTACACCTTC; CDR3: CASRPGMVDGYTF
J: TRBJ2-1; V: TRBV20-1; size: few; D: TRBD2; DNA: TGCAGTGCCCGTCCTCCGGGACTAGATTCCTACAATGAGCAGTTCTTC; CDR3: CSARPPGLDSYNEQFF
J: TRBJ2-5; V: TRBV29-1; size: few; D: NA; DNA: TGCAGCGGAGGGACCGGCGGGACCCAGTACTTC; CDR3: CSGGTGGTQYF
J: TRBJ1-6; V: TRBV20-1; size: few; D: NA; DNA: TGCAGTGCTCGATCGGGACACCACTCCTATAATTCACCCCTCCACTTT; CDR3: CSARSGHHSYNSPLHF
J: TRBJ2-2; V: TRBV20-1; size: NA; D: TRBD2; DNA: TGCAGTGCTGGCGGGGGGGCCACTTGGGCCGGGGAGCTGTTTTTT; CDR3: CSAGGGATWAGELFF
J: TRBJ2-7; V: TRBV7-2; size: NA; D: TRBD2; DNA: TGTGCCAGCAGCTTAGGGGGTAGCGGGACATACGAGCAGTACTTC; CDR3: CASSLGGSGTYEQYF
J: TRBJ2-1; V: TRBV24-1; size: few; D: NA; DNA: TGTGCCACCAGGTGTGGCAGGGAGTACTACAATGAGCAGTTCTTC; CDR3: CATRCGREYYNEQFF
J: TRBJ2-5; V: TRBV20-1; size: NA; D: NA; DNA: TGCAGTGCTAGAAGCTCTCCTACCCAAGAGACCCAGTACTTC; CDR3: CSARSSPTQETQYF
J: TRBJ1-3; V: TRBV18; size: NA; D: NA; DNA: TGTGCCAGCTTCCGTTACAACTCTGGAAACACCATATATTTT; CDR3: CASFRYNSGNTIYF
J: TRBJ1-1; V: TRBV5-1; size: NA; D: NA; DNA: TGCGCCAGCAGATTCGGACAAATGAACACTGAAGCTTTCTTT; CDR3: CASRFGQMNTEAFF
J: TRBJ2-5; V: TRBV10-3; size: NA; D: NA; DNA: TGTGCCATCAGTGAGCCCGGACGTTACCAAGAGACCCAGTACTTC; CDR3: CAISEPGRYQETQYF
J: TRBJ1-3; V: TRBV28; size: few; D: NA; DNA: TGTGCCAGCACGTCGCCGGGCCCAGGAAACACCATATATTTT; CDR3: CASTSPGPGNTIYF
J: TRBJ2-5; V: TRBV7-9; size: NA; D: NA; DNA: TGTGCCAGCACCCCCCTTCAAGAGACCCAGTACTTC; CDR3: CASTPLQETQYF
J: TRBJ1-5; V: TRBV5-1; size: NA; D: NA; DNA: TGCGCCAGCAGTCTAGATGGGGGAAGCAATCAGCCCCAGCATTTT; CDR3: CASSLDGGSNQPQHF
J: TRBJ2-7; V: TRBV28; size: NA; D: TRBD1; DNA: TGTGCCAGCAGGACAGGGGCTGTCCTATACGAGCAGTACTTC; CDR3: CASRTGAVLYEQYF
J: TRBJ2-2; V: TRBV11-2; size: NA; D: NA; DNA: TGTGCCAGCAGCTTAGCGTGGCCCAACACCGGGGAGCTGTTTTTT; CDR3: CASSLAWPNTGELFF
J: TRBJ2-7; V: TRBV12-3/TRBV12-4; size: NA; D: TRBD1; DNA: TGTGCCAAGACGGGACAGACAGCCTACGAGCAGTACTTC; CDR3: CAKTGQTAYEQYF
J: TRBJ1-3; V: TRBV12-3/TRBV12-4; size: many; D: NA; DNA: TGTGCCAGCAGCGCGGCAGCAGTCGGGGGAAACACCATATATTTT; CDR3: CASSAAAVGGNTIYF
J: TRBJ2-5; V: TRBV5-6; size: many; D: NA; DNA: TGTGCCAGCAGCCCGCTCGAGCAAGAGACCCAGTACTTC; CDR3: CASSPLEQETQYF
J: TRBJ2-5; V: TRBV5-1; size: few; D: NA; DNA: TGCGCCAGCAGCTTGGAGCACTACCAAGAGACCCAGTACTTC; CDR3: CASSLEHYQETQYF
J: TRBJ2-2; V: TRBV5-1; size: NA; D: NA; DNA: TGCGCCAGCAGCTCGGGACACCCCGACACCGGGGAGCTGTTTTTT; CDR3: CASSSGHPDTGELFF
J: TRBJ2-6; V: TRBV28; size: few; D: NA; DNA: TGTGCCAGCAGTTTATATCCTGGGACGATGTCTGGGGCCAACGTCCTGACTTTC; CDR3: CASSLYPGTMSGANVLTF
J: TRBJ2-1; V: TRBV7-9; size: NA; D: NA; DNA: TGTGCCAGCAGTCAATTCTCCTACAATGAGCAGTTCTTC; CDR3: CASSQFSYNEQFF
J: TRBJ1-2; V: TRBV6-5; size: few; D: TRBD1; DNA: TGTGCCAGCAGTTCCCGGGACAGGGATTTGGGTGGCTACACCTTC; CDR3: CASSSRDRDLGGYTF
J: TRBJ2-7; V: TRBV15; size: many; D: TRBD2; DNA: TGTGCCACCAGCAGAGACGGGAGGTTCGACCACGAGCAGTACTTC; CDR3: CATSRDGRFDHEQYF
J: TRBJ2-1; V: TRBV6-1; size: NA; D: NA; DNA: TGTGCCAGCAGTGACCACCAGGGCGGGTACCACAATGAGCAGTTCTTC; CDR3: CASSDHQGGYHNEQFF
J: TRBJ2-5; V: TRBV4-2; size: NA; D: NA; DNA: TGTGCCAGCAGCCAAGTTCCCATGGAGACCCAGTACTTC; CDR3: CASSQVPMETQYF